In its sample, the clone carrying this T cell receptor beta chain was seen many times. The target antigen is unknown. The record originates from a study of T-cell memory formation after mild COVID-19. As for the study in general: Across donors, TCR clusters were largely donor specific. Notes on the study in general: Clones that shrank (day 15 to 85) were balanced CD4/CD8, whereas later expanders leaned CD4+. There were some responding clones in pre-infection memory, which suggested that cross-reactive memory had joined.

With 4 bases clipped from V and 2 bases from J, the junction kept 1 base outside the gene matches. The CDR3 runs to 15 residues. CDR1 is LGHDT, CDR2 YNNKEL, per germline (reference sequence). 5'RACE with constant-segment primers built TCRalpha and TCRbeta cDNA libraries with UMIs. TCRdb re-called the 5' RACE reads through MiXCR, storing one row per CDR3 protein. The sample records fewer than 300,000 distinct CDR3 sequences, approximately 16% being singletons. The origin of this receptor is a man aged 18-30 years who had mild COVID-19 (a few samples of this study predate the infection). Cell type and time point are not known. Sequencing was done on a sample of PBMCs or a T cell subset sorted from them (not recorded which). J is TRBJ2-3 and V is TRBV3-1; 12 bases agree with TRBD2. The CDR3: CASSPSGGATDTQYF. The CDR3 nucleotides read TGTGCCAGCAGCCCTAGCGGGGGGGCCACAGATACGCAGTATTTT.